The present T cell receptor (beta chain) was sequenced within a study of blood T cell repertoires in COVID-19. About the research overall: Researchers got acute and convalescent COVID-19 samples from the United States, Italy and Spain. Sources were T cells, B-cell-depleted T cells, or PBMCs; the material itself was cDNA or gDNA.

In the study's own analysis: Nucleated cell number was recorded as an estimate derived from reference gene primer amplification. Profiled with immunoSEQ multiplex PCR; TCRdb holds only in-frame clones, not every one. The V and J calls and clone size come from that table; D and trimming were worked out from the DNA. This table has roughly 150,000 clones, around 87% appearing once. The CDR3 totals 17 residues. CDR1 and CDR2 (germline): SGHAT, FQNNGV. Trimming took 4 bases from V and 2 from J; bases not matched to a gene: 10. Sequenced sample: peripheral blood. The chain carries TRBV11-2 and TRBJ2-3; 9 bases agree with TRBD2. The origin of this receptor is a human donor in a cohort sampled during active COVID-19. The CDR3 reads CASSYFASGVSTDTQYF. CDR3 nucleotides: TGTGCCAGCAGCTATTTCGCTAGCGGGGTTTCCACAGATACGCAGTATTTT. The entire variable domain, with the rest obtained from reference TRBV11-2 and TRBJ2-3, is as follows: EAGVAQSPRYKIIEKRQSVAFWCNPISGHATLYWYQQILGQGPKLLIQFQNNGVVDDSQLPKDRFSAERLKGVDSTLKIQPAKLEDSAVYLCASSYFASGVSTDTQYFGPGTRLTVL.